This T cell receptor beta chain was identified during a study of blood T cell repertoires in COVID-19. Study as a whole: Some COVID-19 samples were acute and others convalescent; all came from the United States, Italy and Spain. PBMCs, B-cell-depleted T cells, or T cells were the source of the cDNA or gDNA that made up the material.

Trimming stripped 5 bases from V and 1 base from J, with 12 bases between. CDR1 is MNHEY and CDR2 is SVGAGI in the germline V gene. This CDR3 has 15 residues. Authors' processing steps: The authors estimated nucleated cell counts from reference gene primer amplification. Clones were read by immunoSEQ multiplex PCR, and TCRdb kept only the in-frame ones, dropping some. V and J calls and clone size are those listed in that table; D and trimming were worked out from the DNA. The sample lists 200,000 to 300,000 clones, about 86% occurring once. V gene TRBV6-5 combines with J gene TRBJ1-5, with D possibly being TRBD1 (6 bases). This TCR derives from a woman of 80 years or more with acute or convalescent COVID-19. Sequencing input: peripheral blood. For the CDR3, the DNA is TGTGCCAGCAGTCTTAGGGGGTCGAGCAATCAGCCCCAGCATTTT. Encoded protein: CASSLRGSSNQPQHF.